Below are 26 T cell receptor beta chains sequenced from a single sample in a study of breast tumors, draining lymph nodes, adjacent tissues. Axillary draining lymph nodes of breast cancer patients supplied the node samples. Each CDR3 protein is one row after TCRdb ran MiXCR on the multiplex PCR reads. The table has some 130,000 distinct CDR3 sequences, around 20% seen once. Sequencing was done on a sample of axillary lymph node tissue. These receptor sequences come from a female donor with breast cancer. Some clones in this sample may be carry-over from other donors' samples.

This clonotype was detected ten times or more. V usage is TRBV29-1 and J usage is TRBJ2-1; 8 bases match TRBD2. After removal of 7 bases from V and 7 bases from J, the junction contained 12 bases not matched to a gene. This CDR3 has 14 residues. Germline CDR1 SQVTM, CDR2 ANQGSEA. CDR3 nucleotides: TGCAGCGCGCTACGGGGGGGCGTAGGTAATGAGCAGTTCTTC. Amino acids: CSALRGGVGNEQFF.

On this clonotype: It may be a read error: a sequence one base away is much more abundant. The rearrangement links TRBV30 to TRBJ2-7, with 16 bases that match TRBD2. Per the germline V gene, CDR1 is GTSNPN and CDR2 is SVGIG (reference sequence). The ends lost 3 bases at V and 6 bases at J; junction bases unmatched: 5. CDR3 length equals 15 residues. The chain's CDR3 is CAWSGTSGRVLEQYF. The CDR3 DNA follows: TGTGCCTGGAGCGGGACTAGCGGGAGGGTGCTCGAGCAGTACTTC.

This clonotype showed up many times. The chain joins TRBV20-1 to TRBJ2-3; 7 nucleotides agree with TRBD2. The V segment lost 7 bases and the J segment 6 bases; nucleotides outside the gene matches: 4. Germline values: CDR1 DFQATT, CDR2 SNEGSKA (reference sequence). This CDR3 has 11 amino acids. The CDR3 nucleotides are TGCAGTGGGACTAGAAAGGATACGCAGTATTTT. Residues: CSGTRKDTQYF.

This clonotype was recorded many times. The chain is built from TRBV2 and TRBJ2-1, with 7 nucleotides matching TRBD2. This CDR3 has 16 amino acids. Germline assignment: CDR1 SNHLY and CDR2 FYNNEI. The V and J ends lost 4 bases and 6 bases, in that order; junction bases with no gene match: 12. CDR3 DNA sequence: TGTGCCAGCAGTGTAGGCGGGAGAGAGCTAAGCAATGAGCAGTTCTTC. Protein product: CASSVGGRELSNEQFF.

This clonotype was detected many times. The chain recombines TRBV11-2 with TRBJ2-1; 10 bases agree with TRBD1. The CDR3 totals 14 residues. After removal of 1 base from V and 8 bases from J, the junction contained 2 bases not matched to a gene. The germline V gene encodes CDR1 SGHAT and CDR2 FQNNGV. The CDR3 is CASSLGTGGHEQFF. The CDR3 nucleotides are TGTGCCAGCAGCTTAGGGACAGGGGGGCATGAGCAGTTCTTC.

This clonotype was detected a few times. CDR3 residues: CASSFLGVGYTF. CDR3 DNA sequence: TGTGCCAGCAGTTTCCTGGGGGTAGGCTACACCTTC. This sequence joins TRBV28 and TRBJ1-2, with D tentatively TRBD1 (5 bases). Germline-derived CDR1 and CDR2 are MDHEN and SYDVKM. The V gene lost 3 bases and the J gene lost 8 bases, with 10 bases spanning the gap. The CDR3 covers 12 residues.

This chain joins TRBV6-5 and TRBJ1-1; D not resolved. Germline V gene lookup returns CDR1 MNHEY and CDR2 SVGAGI. V dropped 2 bases and J dropped 4 bases, with 14 bases sitting between them. This CDR3 is 15 amino acids long. CDR3 in amino acids: CASSYRSVDGTEAFF. In DNA form, the CDR3 reads TGTGCCAGCAGTTACAGGTCAGTTGACGGCACTGAAGCTTTCTTT.

This clonotype was seen a few times. The rearrangement uses TRBV19 and TRBJ1-5; 11 bases line up with TRBD1. With 3 bases clipped from V and 1 base from J, the junction kept 2 bases outside the gene matches. Germline values: CDR1 LNHDA, CDR2 SQIVND (reference sequence). The CDR3 runs 16 residues. In DNA, the CDR3 is TGTGCCAGTAGTATGGACAGGGGGCTCAGCAATCAGCCCCAGCATTTT. It yields the protein CASSMDRGLSNQPQHF.

This clonotype was counted ten times or more. This sequence joins TRBV6-1 and TRBJ2-7, with D possibly TRBD2 on 5 matching bases. Germline V gene lookup returns CDR1 MNHNS and CDR2 SASEGT. The V gene lost 11 bases and the J gene lost 4 bases, with 9 bases spanning the gap. This CDR3 is 10 amino acids long. The CDR3 nucleotides are TGTGCCGTAGCGAGATACGAGCAGTACTTC. Its protein product is CAVARYEQYF.

This clonotype has more than one count but fewer than ten. A much larger clone differs by one base, so this may be a read error. The J gene is TRBJ2-1, the V gene TRBV19; TRBD2 is a possible D gene (6 bases). The germline gives CDR1 LNHDA, CDR2 SQIVND (reference sequence). V shed 3 bases and J shed 5 bases, with 17 bases lying between them. The CDR3 totals 16 residues. This CDR3 is CASSIWRGGGNNEQFF. CDR3 nucleotide sequence: TGTGCCAGTAGTATCTGGAGGGGCGGAGGAAACAATGAGCAGTTCTTC.

The J gene is TRBJ2-2, the V gene TRBV3-1; 8 bases are a match to TRBD2. The germline CDR1 and CDR2 sequences are LGHDT and YNNKEL (reference sequence). V gave up 4 bases and J gave up 7 bases; unmatched junction bases: 11. This CDR3 has 16 residues. Here the CDR3 reads CASSLYAAGGDGELFF. The CDR3 DNA reads as TGTGCCAGCAGCCTATACGCGGCGGGAGGCGACGGGGAGCTGTTTTTT.

V gene TRBV10-1 combines with J gene TRBJ2-3, with 15 nucleotides matching TRBD2. The V gene end was trimmed by 6 bases and the J gene end by 6 bases; junction bases not matched to a gene: 4. From germline, CDR1 is WNHNN and CDR2 SYGVQD (reference sequence). CDR3 length: 15 residues. In DNA, the CDR3 is TGCGCCAGCAGCCGGACTAGCGGGAGGGCCGATACGCAGTATTTT. Residues: CASSRTSGRADTQYF.

This clonotype was observed many times. The V and J genes are TRBV20-1 and TRBJ1-2, with 7 positions matching TRBD1. With 5 bases clipped from V and 0 bases from J, the junction kept 6 bases outside the gene matches. The length of the CDR3 is 14 residues. CDR1 DFQATT and CDR2 SNEGSKA come from the germline V gene (reference sequence). The CDR3 sequence: CSASRQGPNYGYTF. CDR3 DNA sequence: TGCAGTGCTTCCCGACAGGGACCTAACTATGGCTACACCTTC.

This clonotype was seen just once. This sequence joins TRBV2 and TRBJ1-3; D remains ambiguous. Germline CDR1 reads SNHLY; CDR2 reads FYNNEI. The V end was cut by 7 bases, the J end by 0 bases, with 13 bases between. The CDR3 extends over 15 amino acids. The CDR3 nucleotides read TGTGCCAGCACCGTACAGCCGAGCTCTGGAAACACCATATATTTT. This gives the protein CASTVQPSSGNTIYF.

This clonotype has at least ten counts. The chain employs TRBV11-2 and TRBJ2-1; 7 bases match TRBD2. Losses at the gene ends were 5 bases for V and 1 base for J; bases not matched to a gene: 8. This CDR3 is 16 amino acids long. Germline V gene sequence: CDR1 SGHAT, CDR2 FQNNGV. In nucleotides, the CDR3 is TGTGCCAGCAGCCACCCGGCGGGAGAATCCTACAATGAGCAGTTCTTC. It codes for CASSHPAGESYNEQFF.

This clonotype was counted between two and nine times. The chain links TRBV4-2 to TRBJ2-2, with D possibly TRBD1 on 6 matching bases. The ends were cut back, 4 bases at V and 3 bases at J, with 21 bases in the middle. This CDR3 contains 18 residues. Germline loops: CDR1 LGHNA, CDR2 YNFKEQ. The CDR3 sequence: CASSRSLGASADTGELFF. For the CDR3, the DNA is TGTGCCAGCAGCCGCTCGTTGGGGGCCAGCGCGGACACCGGGGAGCTGTTTTTT.

This clonotype was seen a handful of times. The genes are TRBV28 and TRBJ1-2, with D perhaps matching TRBD1 (6 bases). V dropped 6 bases and J dropped 7 bases, with 15 bases sitting between them. Germline CDR1 and CDR2: MDHEN and SYDVKM. The CDR3 covers 13 residues. The CDR3, as DNA: TGTGCCAGCAGACCATTTCGGGGGGCTGGCTACACCTTC. Amino acid sequence: CASRPFRGAGYTF.

There are many counts of this clonotype. The V and J genes are TRBV7-9 and TRBJ2-1; D gene uncertain. CDR1 and CDR2 from the germline V gene are SEHNR and FQNEAQ (reference sequence). This CDR3 contains 13 residues. V lost 5 bases, J lost 9 bases, and 14 bases lay in between. CDR3: CASSPETSPEQFF. As DNA, the CDR3 is TGTGCCAGCAGCCCGGAGACCAGCCCTGAGCAGTTCTTC.

This clonotype was found many times. The chain employs TRBV12-3 or TRBV12-4 and TRBJ2-5, with D perhaps assigned TRBD1 or TRBD2 (5 bases each). The CDR3 is made up of 13 amino acids. V was shortened by 6 bases and J by 5 bases, with 13 bases between the two germline ends. The CDR3 DNA is TGTGCCAGCAGCCCCAATTGGGGGGAGACCCAGTACTTC. Its protein product is CASSPNWGETQYF.

This clonotype was seen many times. This chain uses TRBV24-1 with TRBJ2-2; 11 nucleotides match TRBD2. J lost 1 base, V lost 9 bases, and 9 bases had no gene match. There are 17 residues in the CDR3. Germline V lookup: CDR1 KGHDR, CDR2 SFDVKD. The CDR3 DNA reads TGTGCCACCCGGCCCGGGACTAGCGGTCGGAACACCGGGGAGCTGTTTTTT. Translating gives CATRPGTSGRNTGELFF.

Points on this clonotype: A read error is possible here, since a much larger clone lies one base away. The DNA of the CDR3 is TGCAGCGTTGGAAGGGGCACCGAGGAGCTGTTTTTT. Translation: CSVGRGTEELFF. This chain connects TRBV29-1 to TRBJ2-2; D might be TRBD1 (5 bases). Looked up from germline, CDR1 is SQVTM and CDR2 is ANQGSEA. This CDR3 comprises 12 residues.

This clonotype was counted at least ten times. The gene calls are TRBV4-1 and TRBJ1-3; D is ambiguous. Trimming removed 1 base from V and 8 bases from J, with 15 bases in between. The germline V gene encodes CDR1 MGHRA and CDR2 YSYEKL. This CDR3 is 15 amino acids long. The CDR3 bases are TGCGCCAGCAGCCAAGTAGGGCCACATTTAGACACCATATATTTT. This translates into CASSQVGPHLDTIYF.

At least ten counts were recorded for this clonotype. The chain couples TRBV7-9 to TRBJ2-7, with TRBD2 identical over 13 bases. The CDR3 is 16 residues long. Trimming took 5 bases from V and 4 from J; bases not matched to a gene: 8. The germline CDR1 and CDR2 sequences are SEHNR and FQNEAQ (reference sequence). The CDR3 coding sequence is TGTGCCAGCAGCCCACGGACTAGCGGGAGAGATTACGAGCAGTACTTC. This gives the protein CASSPRTSGRDYEQYF.

The J gene is TRBJ2-1, the V gene TRBV28; 11 bases are a match to TRBD2. V shed 8 bases and J 2 bases; nucleotides not matched to a gene: 2. Per the germline V gene, CDR1 is MDHEN and CDR2 is SYDVKM. The CDR3 contains 14 residues. As DNA, the CDR3 is TGTGCCAGCTGTAGCGGGAGGGCCTACAATGAGCAGTTCTTC. Its translation is CASCSGRAYNEQFF.

This clonotype came up many times. The J gene is TRBJ2-2, the V gene TRBV6-6; 9 positions agree with TRBD2. The CDR3 sequence is 14 residues long. Losses at the gene ends were 2 bases for V and 7 bases for J; bases not matched to a gene: 2. Germline V lookup: CDR1 MNHNY, CDR2 SVGAGI (reference sequence). Here the CDR3 DNA reads TGTGCCAGCAGTTACCCAGCGGGAGGCGGGGAGCTGTTTTTT. This translates into CASSYPAGGGELFF.

This clonotype has at least ten counts. CDR3 sequence reads: CASNWRGGSSEQYF. The CDR3 nucleotides read TGTGCCAGCAATTGGAGGGGGGGGTCTTCCGAGCAGTACTTC. The chain combines TRBV6-4 with TRBJ2-7, with a tentative D call TRBD2 (7 bases). The CDR3 is 14 amino acids. Trimming took 7 bases from V and 6 from J, leaving 19 bases between them. CDR1 is MRHNA and CDR2 is SNTAGT in the germline V gene.